Below, 20 T cell receptor beta chains from the same sample are listed, as sequenced in a study of blood T cells in healthy people across ages. Through a sample-barcoded 5' primer and a J-beta primer mix, a second PCR was run for about 6 to 11 cycles. TCRdb fed the 5' RACE reads into MiXCR, producing one record per CDR3 protein. The data hold about 640,000 distinct CDR3 sequences, with approximately 50% observed a single time. Sequenced: blood. These receptors all stem from a man aged 60 to 75 in good health.

This chain connects TRBV20-1 to TRBJ2-3, with D tentatively TRBD1 (6 bases). Germline loops: CDR1 DFQATT, CDR2 SNEGSKA (reference sequence). The CDR3 length is 14 residues. V lost 6 bases and J lost 5, with 18 bases in between. This CDR3 is CSAPGQTSRDTQYF. The CDR3 DNA sequence: TGCAGTGCACCCGGACAGACCTCCCGAGATACGCAGTATTTT.

This sequence joins TRBV11-3 and TRBJ2-1; weak D call: TRBD1 (5 bases). This CDR3 comprises 14 residues. The V gene lost 5 bases and the J gene lost 8 bases, with 16 bases spanning the gap. CDR1 is SGHNT and CDR2 is YENEEA in the germline V gene. The CDR3 DNA is TGTGCCAGCAGCCCCCAGGGCCCGTACGATGAGCAGTTCTTC. Protein sequence: CASSPQGPYDEQFF.

The chain combines TRBV7-9 with TRBJ2-1, with 10 nucleotides matching TRBD2. Germline V gene sequence: CDR1 SEHNR, CDR2 FQNEAQ (reference sequence). This CDR3 spans 19 amino acids. V trimming: 5 bases; J trimming: 0 bases; junction bases outside the gene matches: 13. CDR3 residues: CASSRTLAGALSSYNEQFF. The CDR3 DNA sequence: TGTGCCAGCAGCCGCACGCTAGCGGGAGCCTTGAGCTCCTACAATGAGCAGTTCTTC.

This sequence joins TRBV10-2 and TRBJ1-5; a possible D gene is TRBD1 (5 bases). The V end lost 6 bases, the J end lost 6 bases, and 12 bases lay between the germline ends. Per the germline V gene, CDR1 is WSHSY and CDR2 is SAAADI. The CDR3 totals 13 residues. The CDR3 spells CASRGTGTQPQHF. For the CDR3, the DNA is TGCGCCAGCAGAGGTACAGGCACTCAGCCCCAGCATTTT.

The CDR3 coding sequence is TGCAGTGCTACAAGCAATCAGCCCCAGCATTTT. As protein: CSATSNQPQHF. The rearrangement uses TRBV20-1 and TRBJ1-5; D gene ambiguous. The length of the CDR3 is 11 residues. Trimming stripped 4 bases from V and 1 base from J, with 2 bases between. Germline V lookup: CDR1 DFQATT, CDR2 SNEGSKA (reference sequence).

Only a few counts were recorded for this clonotype. The chain recombines TRBV4-1 with TRBJ2-1; 9 bases are a match to TRBD2. Per the germline V gene, CDR1 is MGHRA and CDR2 is YSYEKL. V was clipped by 0 bases and J by 10 bases; unmatched bases: 10. The CDR3 covers 16 residues. The CDR3: CASSQDLAGNFREQFF. DNA for the CDR3: TGCGCCAGCAGCCAAGATCTAGCGGGGAACTTCAGGGAGCAGTTCTTC.

The chain links TRBV6-6 to TRBJ1-6; 8 bases align to TRBD1. Germline CDR1 and CDR2: MNHNY and SVGAGI (reference sequence). V was pared by 7 bases and J by 9 bases, with 8 bases of the junction left unmatched. The length of the CDR3 is 14 residues. The CDR3 region is CASTSDRVGSPLHF. DNA for the CDR3: TGTGCCAGCACTTCGGACAGGGTGGGTTCACCCCTCCACTTT.

This clonotype occurred a few times. This chain links TRBV7-9 with TRBJ2-5; possible D gene TRBD2, 6 bases. The DNA end lines up better with TRBJ2-7; the J call may be wrong. The CDR3 has 14 amino acids. CDR1 SEHNR and CDR2 FQNEAQ come from the germline V gene (reference sequence). CDR3 nucleotides: TGTGCCAGCAGCTTATCGGGACTTTTCTACGAGCAGTACTTC. Amino acid sequence: CASSLSGLFYEQYF.

This rearrangement joins TRBV7-2 to TRBJ2-1, with 14 nucleotides matching TRBD2. V lost 4 bases to trimming and J lost 6 bases; unmatched junction nucleotides: 8. Germline CDR1 is SGHTA and CDR2 is FQGNSA. This CDR3 contains 17 residues. DNA for the CDR3: TGTGCCAGCAGCTCCTTCCTGGGACTAGCGGGGGTCAATGAGCAGTTCTTC. Protein sequence: CASSSFLGLAGVNEQFF.

This rearrangement joins TRBV6-1 to TRBJ2-7; maybe TRBD1 (6 bases). Per germline, CDR1 MNHNS and CDR2 SASEGT. This CDR3 has 13 amino acids. Trimming took off 7 bases at V and 4 bases at J, with 14 bases between the two ends. CDR3 residues: CASNSAGAYEQYF. CDR3 nucleotides: TGTGCCAGCAATTCTGCAGGGGCTTACGAGCAGTACTTC.

This clonotype was seen repeatedly, ten times or more. The chain couples TRBV7-9 to TRBJ2-2; D remains unclear. Germline V gene sequence: CDR1 SEHNR, CDR2 FQNEAQ (reference sequence). V was clipped by 0 bases and J by 5 bases, with 4 bases between them. This CDR3 contains 13 residues. The CDR3 DNA follows: TGTGCCAGCAGCTTAGCCTGGACCGGGGAGCTGTTTTTT. Translated, it gives CASSLAWTGELFF.

This chain links TRBV20-1 with TRBJ2-7, with TRBD2 matching 15 bases. Germline V gives CDR1 DFQATT, CDR2 SNEGSKA (reference sequence). The CDR3 contains 15 residues. V lost 4 bases and J lost 3; bases outside the gene matches: 4. The CDR3 DNA sequence: TGCAGTGCTACGGGACTAGCGGGGGGCGGCTACGAGCAGTACTTC. Protein sequence: CSATGLAGGGYEQYF.

V usage is TRBV28 and J usage is TRBJ1-6; maybe TRBD1 (6 bases). The CDR3 consists of 12 residues. The V end lost 6 bases, the J end lost 10 bases, and 10 bases lay between the germline ends. CDR1 and CDR2 from the germline V gene are MDHEN and SYDVKM. CDR3 in amino acids: CASRTGISPLHF. CDR3 bases: TGTGCCAGCAGAACAGGGATCTCACCCCTCCACTTT.

The chain uses TRBV14 and TRBJ1-1, with 7 bases lining up with TRBD1. CDR1 is SGHDN, CDR2 FVKESK, per germline. V lost 5 bases and J lost 1; bases outside the gene matches: 7. The CDR3 has 15 amino acids. In nucleotides, the CDR3 is TGTGCCAGCAGCGGACTGGGACAGCCGAACACTGAAGCTTTCTTT. This sequence encodes CASSGLGQPNTEAFF.

This chain uses TRBV27 with TRBJ2-5, with 8 bases that match TRBD2. CDR3 size: 17 residues. Germline assignment: CDR1 MNHEY and CDR2 SMNVEV (reference sequence). Germline trimming cut 0 bases from V and 2 bases from J; bases unmatched to any gene: 8. The CDR3 loop reads CASSLSGGGGPQETQYF. The DNA for the CDR3 is TGTGCCAGCAGTTTATCTGGCGGCGGGGGGCCACAAGAGACCCAGTACTTC.

The rearrangement uses TRBV12-3 or TRBV12-4 and TRBJ2-5, with 9 nucleotides matching TRBD2. This CDR3 contains 16 residues. J gave up 1 base and V 3 bases, and 6 bases lay outside the gene matches. In DNA, the CDR3 is TGTGCCAGCAGTTTTGAGGTTAGCGGGGGCCAAGAGACCCAGTACTTC. It codes for CASSFEVSGGQETQYF.

This clonotype showed up just a few times. The chain uses TRBV4-1 and TRBJ2-5; TRBD2 matches at 8 bases. Germline CDR1 reads MGHRA; CDR2 reads YSYEKL. This CDR3 is 17 amino acids long. Losses at the gene ends were 8 bases for V and 8 bases for J; bases not matched to a gene: 22. The CDR3 reads CASSPSWDGGARETQYF. The CDR3 DNA reads as TGCGCCAGCTCCCCAAGCTGGGACGGGGGGGCCAGGGAAACCCAGTACTTC.

The chain links TRBV2 to TRBJ2-7, with 8 positions matching TRBD1. V dropped 0 bases and J dropped 3; count of bases not matched to a gene: 4. Looked up from germline, CDR1 is SNHLY and CDR2 is FYNNEI. This CDR3 contains 15 residues. For the CDR3, the DNA is TGTGCCAGCAGTGAAGCGGGGACAGGAGGCTACGAGCAGTACTTC. Encoded protein: CASSEAGTGGYEQYF.

The chain has TRBV6-1 and TRBJ2-3; 9 bases are shared with TRBD2. CDR3 size: 19 residues. Germline V gives CDR1 MNHNS, CDR2 SASEGT. Trimming cost V 6 bases and J 0 bases; bases outside gene matches: 16. CDR3 loop: CASSDIPPRRGGSTDTQYF. The DNA of the CDR3 is TGTGCCAGCAGCGATATCCCACCCCGGCGGGGGGGTAGCACAGATACGCAGTATTTT.

The V call is TRBV25-1, the J call TRBJ1-4; no firm D call. Germline-derived CDR1 and CDR2 are MGHDK and SYGVNS. The CDR3 totals 14 residues. Deletions cut 4 bases from V and 3 bases from J, with 9 bases between. The chain's CDR3 is CASSGDPANEKLFF. DNA of the CDR3: TGTGCCAGCAGTGGGGATCCAGCTAATGAAAAACTGTTTTTT. The full variable domain, with the rest looked up from reference TRBV25-1 and TRBJ1-4, is EADIYQTPRYLVIGTGKKITLECSQTMGHDKMYWYQQDPGMELHLIHYSYGVNSTEKGDLSSESTVSRIRTEHFPLTLESARPSHTSQYLCASSGDPANEKLFFGSGTQLSVL.